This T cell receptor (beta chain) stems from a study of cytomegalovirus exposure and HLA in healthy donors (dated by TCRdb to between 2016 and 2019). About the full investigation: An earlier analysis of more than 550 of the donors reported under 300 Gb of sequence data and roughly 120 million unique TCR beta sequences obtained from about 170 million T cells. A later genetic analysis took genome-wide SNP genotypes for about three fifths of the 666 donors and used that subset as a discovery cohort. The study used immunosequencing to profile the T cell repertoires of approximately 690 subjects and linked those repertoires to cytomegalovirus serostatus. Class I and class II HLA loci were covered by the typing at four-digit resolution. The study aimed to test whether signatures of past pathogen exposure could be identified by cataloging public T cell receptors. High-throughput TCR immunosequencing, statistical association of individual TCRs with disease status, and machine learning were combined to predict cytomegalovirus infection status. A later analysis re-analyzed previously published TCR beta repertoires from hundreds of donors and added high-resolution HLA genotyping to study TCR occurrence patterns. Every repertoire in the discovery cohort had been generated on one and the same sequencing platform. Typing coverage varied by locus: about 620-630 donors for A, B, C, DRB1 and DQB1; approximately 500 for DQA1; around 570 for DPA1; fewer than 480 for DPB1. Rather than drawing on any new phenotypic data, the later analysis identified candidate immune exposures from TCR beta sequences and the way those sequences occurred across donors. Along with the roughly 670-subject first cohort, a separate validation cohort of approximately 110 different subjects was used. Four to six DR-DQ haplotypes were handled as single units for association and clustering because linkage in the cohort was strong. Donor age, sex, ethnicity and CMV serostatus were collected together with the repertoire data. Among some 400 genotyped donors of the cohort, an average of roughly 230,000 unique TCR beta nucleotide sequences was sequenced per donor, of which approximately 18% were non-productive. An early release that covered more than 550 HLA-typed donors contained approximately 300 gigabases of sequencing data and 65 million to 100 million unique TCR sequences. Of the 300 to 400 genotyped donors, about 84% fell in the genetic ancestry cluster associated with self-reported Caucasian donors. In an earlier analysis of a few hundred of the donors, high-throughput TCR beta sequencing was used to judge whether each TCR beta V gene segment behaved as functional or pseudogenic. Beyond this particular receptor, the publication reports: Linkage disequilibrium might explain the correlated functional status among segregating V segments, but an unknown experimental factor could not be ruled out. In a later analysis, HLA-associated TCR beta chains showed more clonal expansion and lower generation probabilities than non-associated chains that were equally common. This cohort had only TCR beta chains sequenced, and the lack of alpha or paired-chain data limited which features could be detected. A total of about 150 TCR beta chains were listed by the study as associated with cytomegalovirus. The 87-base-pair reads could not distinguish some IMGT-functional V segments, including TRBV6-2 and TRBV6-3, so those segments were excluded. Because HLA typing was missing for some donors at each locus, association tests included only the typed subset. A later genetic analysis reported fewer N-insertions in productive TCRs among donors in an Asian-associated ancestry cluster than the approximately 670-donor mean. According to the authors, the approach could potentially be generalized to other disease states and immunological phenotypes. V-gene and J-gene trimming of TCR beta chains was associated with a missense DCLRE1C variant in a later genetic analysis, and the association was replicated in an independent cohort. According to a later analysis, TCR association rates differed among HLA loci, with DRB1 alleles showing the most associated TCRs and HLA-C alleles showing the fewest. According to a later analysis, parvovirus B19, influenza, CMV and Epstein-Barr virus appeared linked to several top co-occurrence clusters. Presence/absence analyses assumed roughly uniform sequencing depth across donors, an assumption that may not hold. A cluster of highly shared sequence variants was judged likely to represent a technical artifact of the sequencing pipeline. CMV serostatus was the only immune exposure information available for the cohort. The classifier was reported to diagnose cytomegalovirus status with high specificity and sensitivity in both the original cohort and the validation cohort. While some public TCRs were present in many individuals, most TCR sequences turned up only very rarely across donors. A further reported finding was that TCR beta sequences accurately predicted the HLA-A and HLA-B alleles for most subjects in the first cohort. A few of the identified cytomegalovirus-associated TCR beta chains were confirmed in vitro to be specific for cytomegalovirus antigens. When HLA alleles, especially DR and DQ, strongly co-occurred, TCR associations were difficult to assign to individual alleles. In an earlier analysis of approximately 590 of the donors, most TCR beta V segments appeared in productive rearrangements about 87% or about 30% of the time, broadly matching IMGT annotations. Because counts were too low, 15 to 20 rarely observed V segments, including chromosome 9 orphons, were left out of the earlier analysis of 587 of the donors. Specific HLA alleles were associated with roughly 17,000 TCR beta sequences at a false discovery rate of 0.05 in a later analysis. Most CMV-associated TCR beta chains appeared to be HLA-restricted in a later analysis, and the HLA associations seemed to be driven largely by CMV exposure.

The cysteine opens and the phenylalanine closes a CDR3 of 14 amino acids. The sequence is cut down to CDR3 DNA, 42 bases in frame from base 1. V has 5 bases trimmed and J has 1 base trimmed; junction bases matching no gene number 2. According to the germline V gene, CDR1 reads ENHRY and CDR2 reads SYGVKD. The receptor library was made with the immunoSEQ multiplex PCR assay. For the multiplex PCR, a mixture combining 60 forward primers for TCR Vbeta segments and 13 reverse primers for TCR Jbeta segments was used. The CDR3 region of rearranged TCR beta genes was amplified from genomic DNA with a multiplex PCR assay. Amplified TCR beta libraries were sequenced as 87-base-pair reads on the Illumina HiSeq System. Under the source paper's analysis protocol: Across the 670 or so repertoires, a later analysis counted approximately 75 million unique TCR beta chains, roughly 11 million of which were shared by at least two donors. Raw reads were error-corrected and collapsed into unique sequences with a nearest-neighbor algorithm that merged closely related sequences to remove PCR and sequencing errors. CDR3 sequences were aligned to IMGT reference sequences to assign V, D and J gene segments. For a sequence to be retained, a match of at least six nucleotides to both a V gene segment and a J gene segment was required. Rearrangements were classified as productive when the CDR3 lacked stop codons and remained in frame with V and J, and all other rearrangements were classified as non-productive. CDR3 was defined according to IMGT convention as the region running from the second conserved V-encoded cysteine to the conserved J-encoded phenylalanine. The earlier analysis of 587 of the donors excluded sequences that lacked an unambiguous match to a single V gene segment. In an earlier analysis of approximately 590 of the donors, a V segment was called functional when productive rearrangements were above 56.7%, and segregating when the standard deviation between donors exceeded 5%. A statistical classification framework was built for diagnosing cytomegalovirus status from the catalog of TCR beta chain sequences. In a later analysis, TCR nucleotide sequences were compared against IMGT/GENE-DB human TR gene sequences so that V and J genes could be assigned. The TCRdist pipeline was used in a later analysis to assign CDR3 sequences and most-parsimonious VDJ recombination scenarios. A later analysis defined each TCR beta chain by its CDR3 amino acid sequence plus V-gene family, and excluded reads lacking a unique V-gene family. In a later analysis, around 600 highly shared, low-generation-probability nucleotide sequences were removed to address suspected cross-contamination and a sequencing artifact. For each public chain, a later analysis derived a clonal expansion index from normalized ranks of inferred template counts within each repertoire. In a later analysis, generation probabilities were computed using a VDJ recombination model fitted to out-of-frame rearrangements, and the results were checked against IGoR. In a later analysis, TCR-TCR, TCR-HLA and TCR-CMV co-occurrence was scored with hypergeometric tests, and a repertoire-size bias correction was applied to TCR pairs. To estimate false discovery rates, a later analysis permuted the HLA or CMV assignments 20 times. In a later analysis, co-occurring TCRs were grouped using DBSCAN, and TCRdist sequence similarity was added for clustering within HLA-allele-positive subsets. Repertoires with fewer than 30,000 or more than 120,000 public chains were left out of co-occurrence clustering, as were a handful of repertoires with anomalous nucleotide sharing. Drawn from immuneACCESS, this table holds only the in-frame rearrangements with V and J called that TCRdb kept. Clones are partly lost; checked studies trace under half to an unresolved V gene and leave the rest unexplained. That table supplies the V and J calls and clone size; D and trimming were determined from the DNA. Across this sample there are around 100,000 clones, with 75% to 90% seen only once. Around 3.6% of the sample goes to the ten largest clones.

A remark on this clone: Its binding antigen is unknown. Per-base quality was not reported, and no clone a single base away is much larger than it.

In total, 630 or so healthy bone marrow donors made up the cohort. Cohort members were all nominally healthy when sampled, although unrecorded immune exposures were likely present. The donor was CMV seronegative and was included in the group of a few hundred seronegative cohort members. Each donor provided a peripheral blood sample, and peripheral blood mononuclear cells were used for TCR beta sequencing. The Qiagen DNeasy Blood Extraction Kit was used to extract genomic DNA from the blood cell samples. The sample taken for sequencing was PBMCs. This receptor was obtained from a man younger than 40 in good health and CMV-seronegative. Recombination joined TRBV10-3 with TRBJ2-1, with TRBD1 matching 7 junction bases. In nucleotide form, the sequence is TGTGCCATCAGTCAGGGGGAGTCCTACAATGAGCAGTTCTTC. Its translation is CAISQGESYNEQFF.